This T cell receptor beta chain came from a study of shared clonotypes between healthy human individuals. The study, taken as a whole, reports: The sharing of 4.5% to 5.5% of naive CD4 clonotypes was seen across a handful of donors. Clonotype sharing across donors was expected to vary with sequencing depth. Tissue TCR repertoires likely differ from these blood-only repertoires.

As regards this clone: The antigen is undetermined.

The naive CD8 population came from CD45RO-negative cells selected for CCR7, without terminally differentiated effector memory CD45RA+ cells. This CDR3 has 14 residues. V gave up 3 bases and J gave up 6 bases; unmatched junction bases: 6. The germline V gene has CDR1 MGHDK and CDR2 SYGVNS. Across several immunoSEQ plates, the genomic DNA of each subset was split evenly. The protocol was immunoSEQ multiplex PCR, while the TCRdb copy is restricted to in-frame clones and leaves out a portion. The sample has 560,000 or so clones; roughly 96% are singletons. This TCR was sampled from a woman aged 25 to 39 in good health. The rearrangement links TRBV25-1 to TRBJ2-7; TRBD2 agrees at 9 bases. Specimen: naive CD8+ T cells sorted from blood. The CDR3 loop reads CASSEGLAWTEQYF. CDR3 DNA: TGTGCCAGCAGTGAGGGACTAGCTTGGACCGAGCAGTACTTC.